This T cell receptor (beta chain) came from a study of a mutant IDH1 vaccine in newly diagnosed glioma. For the study at large: Eight vaccinations reached patients in weeks 1, 3, 5, 7, 11, 15, 19 and 23. The initiation of vaccination occurred 4-6 weeks after radiotherapy alone, or with temozolomide cycles. Earlier treatment was radiotherapy, temozolomide, or both, with most getting both.

Note on this clone: Its cognate antigen is unknown.

Per the germline V gene, CDR1 is PRHDT and CDR2 is FYEKMQ (reference sequence). Trimming took 0 bases from V and 3 from J, leaving 12 bases between them. The CDR3 has 16 amino acids. The time point denotes: week 11, during vaccination. Each dose delivered 300 ug of mutant IDH1 20-mer peptide subcutaneously with imiquimod. In every donor, the tumor was a new WHO grade 3 or 4 IDH1-mutant, ATRX-lost astrocytoma. Here immunoSEQ multiplex PCR was the method, and the copy in TCRdb shows in-frame clones only, minus some. Of under 150,000 clones listed, around 80% were seen once; the top ten hold about 5.5%. The input for sequencing was PBMCs, taken from a glioma patient whose treatment included an IDH1 peptide vaccine. The TCR was taken from a man aged 40-49 years with glioma. This chain connects TRBV13 to TRBJ1-5, with TRBD1 as a possible D gene (6 bases). The CDR3 loop is CASSLGPGQHNQPQHF. CDR3 bases: TGTGCCAGCAGCTTAGGCCCCGGACAGCACAATCAGCCCCAGCATTTT.